This TCR beta chain was sequenced for a study of CD8+CD57+ T cells in acquired aplastic anemia (dated by TCRdb to about 2018). Broadly, across the study: On average, sorted CD4+ and CD8+ cells yielded 3.2 ug of extracted DNA, with a range of about 0.19 to 30 ug. CD8+CD57+ expansion was defined as a frequency above the mean frequency observed in healthy subjects. Overall study outcomes, separate from this receptor: About 30 CD8+ CDR3 sequences were found in both patients and controls but appeared to be highly expressed in patients and within the immunodominant clones of the patients. Patients and healthy controls showed no significant difference in CD8+ Simpson's diversity (P=0.060).

The CDR3 goes from the cysteine to the phenylalanine over 16 residues. The DNA shown is the 48-base CDR3, in frame from base 1. V is trimmed back by 0 bases and J by 0 bases, and the junction contains 5 bases that no gene match accounts for. CDR1 LGHNA and CDR2 YNFKEQ are derived from the germline V gene. Expansion of CD8+CD57+ cells had been shown by flow cytometry in the patients chosen for sequencing. Every patient had severe acquired aplastic anemia, diagnosed using the International Study of Aplastic Anemia and Agranulocytosis and Camitta criteria. No therapy had been received by the patients at the time of blood sampling. The study deep-sequenced TCR repertoires of sorted CD4+ and CD8+ blood T cells from severe aplastic anemia patients and healthy subjects. Patients were enrolled under clinicaltrials.gov protocols 00001620, 01623167, 00001397, 00071045, 00081523 and 00961064 in the USA. Ficoll-Paque density gradient centrifugation was used to isolate peripheral blood mononuclear cells. Before DNA extraction, CD4+ and CD8+ T cells were sorted by FACS or by magnetic beads.

Details on this clonotype: Its binding antigen is unknown. No much larger clonotype is one base removed from it; base qualities were not supplied.

Genomic DNA was used as template for profiling of TCR beta VDJ combinations and CDR3 sequences. An Illumina HiSeq 2000 was the platform used for TCR repertoire sequencing. In the original analysis: TRBV/TRBJ rearrangement plots, CDR3 size and DJ length profiles, and Simpson's diversity index were used to assess repertoires. Whichever DNA sequence was most abundant in the deep sequencing data was defined as the immunodominant clone. CDR3 amino acid sequences were screened for sharing across subjects and were compared with published repertoires and the VDJdb database. TCRdb cleaned the public reads at Q25 with fastp, built clones with MiXCR and kept in-frame beta chains. A single entry per CDR3 protein holds the most common genes and DNA from its merged rows. TCRdb's processing, not the authors' own work, is the source of the V and J calls. In all, the sample holds about 58,000 distinct CDR3 sequences, and approximately 50% of those were seen once. The leading ten clones occupy approximately 15% of the sample.

This clonotype originated in a human donor with aplastic anemia. The sequence is built from TRBV4-2 and TRBJ2-7, with 7 central nucleotides matching TRBD2. Sample: sorted CD4+, CD8+, or CD8+CD57+ T cells (not recorded which) from PBMCs. This receptor carries the CDR3 CASSQEFQRGSYEQYF. The base sequence is TGTGCCAGCAGCCAAGAGTTTCAGCGGGGCTCCTACGAGCAGTACTTC.